Described below is a single TCR beta chain sequence and its context. The CDR3 loop spans 11 amino acids. CDR1 and CDR2 (germline): SQVTM, ANQGSEA. Trimming cost V 7 bases and J 4 bases, with 9 bases left between them. The authors' processing: Using reference gene primer amplification, nucleated cell counts were estimated. The protocol was immunoSEQ multiplex PCR, while the TCRdb copy is restricted to in-frame clones and leaves out a portion. The V and J calls and clone size are taken from that table; D and trimming were inferred from the DNA. The sample holds around 260,000 clones, about 85% seen once. These data come from a study of blood T cell repertoires in COVID-19. The overall study: Whether acute or convalescent, the COVID-19 samples came from the United States, Italy and Spain.

The chain joins TRBV29-1 to TRBJ2-3, with D perhaps TRBD2 (5 bases). This clonotype was sampled from a human donor with COVID-19, enrolled during active disease. The donor label of this sample is uncertain. What was sequenced was peripheral blood. The CDR3 sequence: CSGLFADTQYF. The CDR3 region has the DNA TGCAGCGGACTATTCGCAGATACGCAGTATTTT.